One sample yielded the 20 T cell receptor beta chains listed below, sequenced in a study of cytotoxic CD8 clonotypes in ibrutinib-treated CLL. Clones were read by immunoSEQ multiplex PCR, and TCRdb kept only the in-frame ones, dropping some. The table has about 300,000 clones, around 77% seen once. The input for sequencing was PBMCs, taken at disease progression, from a patient treated with ibrutinib. These receptors originate from a human donor with chronic lymphocytic leukemia.

The chain combines TRBV7-3 with TRBJ1-1; the D is unclear. The CDR3 extends over 13 amino acids. Germline-derived CDR1 and CDR2 are SGHTA and FQGTGA. Trimming took 2 bases from V and 6 from J, leaving 10 bases between them. The CDR3 DNA is TGTGCCAGCAGCTTAGACGGTGAGGCTGAAGCTTTCTTT. The encoded protein is CASSLDGEAEAFF.

This clone was observed a handful of times. The V call is TRBV14, the J call TRBJ1-2; D unresolved. The CDR3 length is 14 residues. V lost 1 base and J lost 4, with 10 bases in between. Germline CDR1 reads SGHDN; CDR2 reads FVKESK. CDR3 in amino acids: CASSQGGGFYGYTF. DNA for the CDR3: TGTGCCAGCAGCCAAGGGGGAGGGTTCTATGGCTACACCTTC.

CDR3 in amino acids: CASSLRQLGYTF. DNA for the CDR3: TGTGCCAGCAGTTTACGACAGCTCGGCTACACCTTC. V is TRBV28 and J is TRBJ1-2; TRBD1 might be the D (5 bases). With 2 bases removed from V and 8 bases from J, the gap between germline ends came to 9 bases. Per germline, CDR1 MDHEN and CDR2 SYDVKM. The CDR3 loop spans 12 amino acids.

The J gene is TRBJ2-2, the V gene TRBV7-6, with TRBD1 as a possible D gene (6 bases). Germline V gene data show CDR1 as SGHVS and CDR2 as FNYEAQ. The V end was cut by 4 bases, the J end by 1 base, with 10 bases between. This CDR3 comprises 15 residues. The CDR3 bases are TGTGCCAGCAGCTGGGGGCCCCAGAACACCGGGGAGCTGTTTTTT. Translated, it gives CASSWGPQNTGELFF. The full variable domain, in which reference TRBV7-6 and TRBJ2-2 provide the parts outside the CDR3, is GAGVSQSPRYKVTKRGQDVALRCDPISGHVSLYWYRQALGQGPEFLTYFNYEAQQDKSGLPNDRFSAERPEGSISTLTIQRTEQRDSAMYRCASSWGPQNTGELFFGEGSRLTVL.

The chain carries TRBV15 and TRBJ2-7; D uncertain. The CDR3 sequence is 15 residues long. Trimming removed 0 bases from V and 7 bases from J, with 16 bases in between. Germline V lookup: CDR1 LNHNV, CDR2 YYDKDF (reference sequence). Written as DNA, the CDR3 is TGTGCCACCAGCAGAGACCGGGCAGTGGGTACAGAGCAGTACTTC. Amino acids: CATSRDRAVGTEQYF.

A few counts support this clone. V gene TRBV7-3 combines with J gene TRBJ2-2; TRBD2 matches at 7 bases. This CDR3 is built from 16 residues. Germline V CDR1 and CDR2: SGHTA, FQGTGA. With V trimmed by 2 bases and J by 1 base, 4 bases remained unmatched. CDR3 DNA: TGTGCCAGCAGCTTAGTCGGGAGGATGAACACCGGGGAGCTGTTTTTT. This sequence encodes CASSLVGRMNTGELFF.

The V gene is TRBV10-3, the J gene TRBJ1-1, with D perhaps TRBD1 (5 bases). The CDR3 covers 15 residues. V was clipped by 2 bases and J by 0 bases, with 10 bases between them. The V gene's germline CDR1 is ENHRY and CDR2 SYGVKD. Here the CDR3 DNA reads TGTGCCATCAGTGAGGGGTGGGGGATGAACACTGAAGCTTTCTTT. It encodes CAISEGWGMNTEAFF.

The rearrangement uses TRBV9 and TRBJ2-1; TRBD1 matches at 7 bases. Losses at the gene ends were 0 bases for V and 9 bases for J; bases not matched to a gene: 9. Germline assignment: CDR1 SGDLS and CDR2 YYNGEE. This CDR3 is 15 amino acids long. CDR3 protein: CASSVGGGGYGEQFF. The CDR3 DNA reads as TGTGCCAGCAGCGTAGGAGGGGGCGGGTACGGTGAGCAGTTCTTC.

V usage is TRBV2 and J usage is TRBJ1-1, with D uncertain. Germline V lookup: CDR1 SNHLY, CDR2 FYNNEI. This CDR3 has 16 amino acids. V lost 0 bases to trimming and J lost 1 base, with 12 bases between them. CDR3 protein: CASSEASFQRNTEAFF. For the CDR3, the DNA is TGTGCCAGCAGTGAAGCGAGTTTTCAGAGGAACACTGAAGCTTTCTTT.

This clone was seen once. The J gene is TRBJ2-7, the V gene TRBV19; D may be TRBD1 or TRBD2 (5 bases each). CDR1 and CDR2 from the germline V gene are LNHDA and SQIVND (reference sequence). CDR3 size: 14 residues. V was trimmed by 5 bases and J by 2 bases, leaving 13 bases between them. CDR3 sequence reads: CASSFRGVAYEQYF. The CDR3 DNA sequence: TGTGCCAGTAGTTTCCGGGGCGTAGCCTACGAGCAGTACTTC.

This clone was picked up a small number of times. The genes are TRBV9 and TRBJ1-2, with TRBD1 matching over 9 bases. V trimming: 3 bases; J trimming: 4 bases; junction bases outside the gene matches: 7. The length of the CDR3 is 15 residues. The germline gives CDR1 SGDLS, CDR2 YYNGEE. For the CDR3, the DNA is TGTGCCAGCAGCGCCCGGGACAGGGCGATCTATGGCTACACCTTC. This codes for CASSARDRAIYGYTF.

The V call is TRBV6-6, the J call TRBJ2-1; 10 positions agree with TRBD2. Germline CDR1 is MNHNY and CDR2 is SVGAGI (reference sequence). Germline trimming cut 5 bases from V and 5 bases from J; bases unmatched to any gene: 9. The CDR3 is 16 residues long. Written as DNA, the CDR3 is TGTGCCAGCAGTAAACCGGGACTAGCGTATCACAATGAGCAGTTCTTC. Its protein is CASSKPGLAYHNEQFF.

V and J are TRBV11-2 and TRBJ2-1; D uncertain. Germline values: CDR1 SGHAT, CDR2 FQNNGV. This CDR3 has 12 residues. Trimming removed 1 base at V and 9 bases at J, with 7 bases between. CDR3 sequence (DNA): TGTGCCAGCAGCTTAGCTGGAAGTGAGCAGTTCTTC. Its translation is CASSLAGSEQFF. Filled out from reference TRBV11-2 and TRBJ2-1, the complete variable domain reads EAGVAQSPRYKIIEKRQSVAFWCNPISGHATLYWYQQILGQGPKLLIQFQNNGVVDDSQLPKDRFSAERLKGVDSTLKIQPAKLEDSAVYLCASSLAGSEQFFGPGTRLTVL.

The V and J genes are TRBV5-1 and TRBJ2-7, with D perhaps matching TRBD1 (5 bases). The V gene's germline CDR1 is SGHRS and CDR2 YFSETQ. V was clipped by 5 bases and J by 4 bases, with 13 bases between them. This CDR3 has 13 residues. The CDR3: CASRFTQGYEQYF. CDR3 coding DNA: TGCGCCAGCAGATTCACTCAGGGTTACGAGCAGTACTTC.

The rearrangement joins TRBV9 to TRBJ1-2, with a tentative D call TRBD1 (6 bases). The length of the CDR3 is 14 residues. The V end lost 4 bases, the J end lost 2 bases, and 12 bases lay between the germline ends. The V gene's germline CDR1 is SGDLS and CDR2 YYNGEE. CDR3 amino acids: CASSTGTLNYGYTF. The CDR3 DNA follows: TGTGCCAGCAGCACTGGGACACTAAACTATGGCTACACCTTC.

The chain recombines TRBV28 with TRBJ2-2; a possible D gene is TRBD2 (5 bases). Trimming pared 3 bases from V and 2 bases from J, leaving 13 bases between. Germline V gene sequence: CDR1 MDHEN, CDR2 SYDVKM. The CDR3 covers 16 residues. Written as DNA, the CDR3 is TGTGCCAGCAGTTTCCGCGGACTCTCTAACACCGGGGAGCTGTTTTTT. The encoded protein is CASSFRGLSNTGELFF. Using reference TRBV28 and TRBJ2-2 for the parts outside the CDR3, the full variable domain is DVKVTQSSRYLVKRTGEKVFLECVQDMDHENMFWYRQDPGLGLRLIYFSYDVKMKEKGDIPEGYSVSREKKERFSLILESASTNQTSMYLCASSFRGLSNTGELFFGEGSRLTVL.

The chain recombines TRBV9 with TRBJ2-7; D call uncertain. Germline CDR1 reads SGDLS; CDR2 reads YYNGEE. Trimming stripped 4 bases from V and 6 bases from J, with 14 bases between. The CDR3 length is 13 residues. CDR3 protein: CASSPRSRAEQYF. The CDR3 DNA reads TGTGCCAGCAGCCCACGGTCTAGGGCCGAGCAGTACTTC.

The chain has TRBV5-1 and TRBJ2-1, with a weak D call TRBD1 (5 bases). This CDR3 is built from 15 residues. Germline V lookup: CDR1 SGHRS, CDR2 YFSETQ. V was pared by 1 base and J by 0 bases, with 8 bases between. The CDR3 is CASSLRGSSYNEQFF. The CDR3 DNA reads as TGCGCCAGCAGCTTGAGGGGAAGCTCCTACAATGAGCAGTTCTTC.

This clone came up a few times. The J gene is TRBJ2-5, the V gene TRBV29-1; D unresolved. The CDR3 runs to 13 residues. V was pared by 1 base and J by 4 bases, with 10 bases between. Germline CDR1 and CDR2: SQVTM and ANQGSEA. The CDR3 DNA reads TGCAGCGTTGAAGTCCCTCCACGAGAGACCCAGTACTTC. It specifies CSVEVPPRETQYF.

The gene calls are TRBV19 and TRBJ1-3, with 7 nucleotides matching TRBD1. In germline, CDR1 is LNHDA, CDR2 SQIVND (reference sequence). J was trimmed by 5 bases and V by 5 bases; bases with no gene match: 6. This CDR3 is built from 14 residues. The CDR3 DNA is TGTGCCAGTAGTTCGGACAGGAGGAGAAACACCATATATTTT. This codes for CASSSDRRRNTIYF.